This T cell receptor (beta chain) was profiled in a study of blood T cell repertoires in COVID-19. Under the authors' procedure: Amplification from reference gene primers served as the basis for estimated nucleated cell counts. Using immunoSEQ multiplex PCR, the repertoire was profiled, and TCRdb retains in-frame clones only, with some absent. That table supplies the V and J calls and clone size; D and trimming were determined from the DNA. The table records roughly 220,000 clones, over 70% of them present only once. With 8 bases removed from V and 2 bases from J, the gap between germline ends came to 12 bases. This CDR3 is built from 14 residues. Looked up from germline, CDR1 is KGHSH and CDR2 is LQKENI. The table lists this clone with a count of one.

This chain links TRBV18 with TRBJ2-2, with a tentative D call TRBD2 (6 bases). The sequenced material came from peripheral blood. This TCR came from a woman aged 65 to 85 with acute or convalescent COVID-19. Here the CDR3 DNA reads TGTGCCAGCCTAGAGACTAGAAACACCGGGGAGCTGTTTTTT. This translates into CASLETRNTGELFF.